These 23 T cell receptor beta chains were sequenced from one sample in a study of T cell changes during pregnancy in multiple sclerosis. TCRdb keeps only in-frame clones here, not all; method: immunoSEQ multiplex PCR. The profile shows 30,000 to 35,000 clones, about nine tenths of them singletons. This specimen was CD8+ T cells from peripheral blood mononuclear cells, taken before pregnancy. These receptors all stem from a female donor with multiple sclerosis, enrolled in a pregnancy study.

This clone was seen a single time. The chain links TRBV6-4 to TRBJ1-5; no clear D gene. The CDR3 runs to 13 residues. The ends were cut back, 4 bases at V and 4 bases at J, with 8 bases in the middle. From germline, CDR1 is MRHNA and CDR2 SNTAGT. The CDR3, as DNA: TGTGCCAGCAGTGCAGAGGTGAATCAGCCCCAGCATTTT. The encoded protein is CASSAEVNQPQHF.

The V gene is TRBV5-5, the J gene TRBJ1-1, with D maybe TRBD1 (5 bases). V was clipped by 2 bases and J by 5 bases, with 13 bases between them. The CDR3 spans 14 residues. The V gene's germline CDR1 is SGHKS and CDR2 YYEKEE (reference sequence). The CDR3 coding sequence is TGTGCCAGCAGCTTTCGGGGGATTGGGACTGAAGCTTTCTTT. Translation: CASSFRGIGTEAFF.

This chain connects TRBV2 to TRBJ2-1; 9 bases are a match to TRBD2. The length of the CDR3 is 15 residues. V was pared by 8 bases and J by 9 bases, with 14 bases of the junction left unmatched. CDR1 SNHLY and CDR2 FYNNEI come from the germline V gene. The CDR3 protein is CASSSIGGRGGEQFF. DNA of the CDR3: TGTGCCAGCTCAAGTATCGGCGGGAGGGGGGGTGAGCAGTTCTTC.

The rearrangement joins TRBV27 to TRBJ1-1, with D perhaps TRBD1 (5 bases). Germline V CDR1 and CDR2: MNHEY, SMNVEV (reference sequence). The CDR3 sequence is 16 residues long. Trimming cost V 4 bases and J 0 bases, with 15 bases left between them. This chain's CDR3 is CASSSRQGFVNTEAFF. The CDR3, as DNA: TGTGCCAGCAGTTCGCGCCAGGGATTTGTGAACACTGAAGCTTTCTTT.

This clone was observed a single time. V gene TRBV4-1 combines with J gene TRBJ1-2; D may be TRBD1 (6 bases). This CDR3 is 15 amino acids long. CDR1 MGHRA and CDR2 YSYEKL come from the germline V gene. The V and J ends lost 4 bases and 1 base respectively, with 13 bases between them. The CDR3 DNA follows: TGCGCCAGCAGCCTCCAAGGGGGGGTTAACTATGGCTACACCTTC. It translates to CASSLQGGVNYGYTF.

This chain links TRBV7-9 with TRBJ1-1; 7 bases map to TRBD1. Trimming cost V 1 base and J 3 bases; bases outside gene matches: 2. The CDR3 runs 14 residues. Germline lookup yields CDR1 SEHNR and CDR2 FQNEAQ (reference sequence). CDR3: CASSLDRGYTEAFF. CDR3 nucleotide sequence: TGTGCCAGCAGCTTAGACAGGGGTTACACTGAAGCTTTCTTT.

CDR3 residues: CASSYGGVGYQETQYF. CDR3 DNA sequence: TGTGCCAGCAGTTACGGCGGGGTCGGGTACCAAGAGACCCAGTACTTC. V is TRBV6-5 and J is TRBJ2-5; tentatively, D is TRBD2 (6 bases). Trimming removed 2 bases at V and 0 bases at J, with 13 bases between. CDR1 and CDR2 from the germline V gene are MNHEY and SVGAGI. CDR3 size: 16 residues.

The chain recombines TRBV9 with TRBJ2-1, with 12 positions matching TRBD2. CDR1 is SGDLS, CDR2 YYNGEE, per germline. CDR3 length: 16 amino acids. V shed 4 bases and J 7 bases; nucleotides not matched to a gene: 9. This CDR3 is CASSLRTSGMANEQFF. In DNA form, the CDR3 reads TGTGCCAGCAGCTTGCGGACTAGCGGGATGGCGAATGAGCAGTTCTTC.

The chain combines TRBV6-4 with TRBJ2-1; TRBD2 matches at 7 bases. Trimming took 3 bases from V and 0 from J; bases not matched to a gene: 5. Germline V lookup: CDR1 MRHNA, CDR2 SNTAGT. This CDR3 contains 16 residues. The CDR3 DNA follows: TGTGCCAGCAGTGAGTTAGCGGGCAGCTCCTACAATGAGCAGTTCTTC. This codes for CASSELAGSSYNEQFF.

The chain employs TRBV7-3 and TRBJ2-3; 8 bases agree with TRBD1. This CDR3 is built from 15 residues. V dropped 5 bases and J dropped 5; count of bases not matched to a gene: 9. Germline loops: CDR1 SGHTA, CDR2 FQGTGA. This CDR3 reads CASSAQGALRDTQYF. The CDR3 DNA reads TGTGCCAGCAGCGCTCAGGGGGCGCTTAGAGATACGCAGTATTTT.

The chain employs TRBV7-6 and TRBJ2-1, with TRBD2 matching over 7 bases. V dropped 3 bases and J dropped 0; count of bases not matched to a gene: 2. Germline V gene data show CDR1 as SGHVS and CDR2 as FNYEAQ. There are 15 residues in the CDR3. The CDR3 bases are TGTGCCAGCAGCTTCGCTAGCGGCTCCTACAATGAGCAGTTCTTC. The encoded protein is CASSFASGSYNEQFF. The whole variable domain, filled in from reference TRBV7-6 and TRBJ2-1, reads GAGVSQSPRYKVTKRGQDVALRCDPISGHVSLYWYRQALGQGPEFLTYFNYEAQQDKSGLPNDRFSAERPEGSISTLTIQRTEQRDSAMYRCASSFASGSYNEQFFGPGTRLTVL.

The rearrangement uses TRBV4-3 and TRBJ2-3; no reliable D call. The CDR3 extends over 13 amino acids. V shed 0 bases and J shed 5 bases, with 6 bases lying between them. CDR1 is LGHNA and CDR2 is YSLEER in the germline V gene. The CDR3 region is CASSQDSIDTQYF. Here the CDR3 DNA reads TGCGCCAGCAGCCAAGACTCTATAGATACGCAGTATTTT.

In nucleotides, the CDR3 is TGTGCCAGCAGCTCGGGACTAGCGGGAGTTAGGGCCTACGAGCAGTACTTC. This codes for CASSSGLAGVRAYEQYF. J is TRBJ2-7 and V is TRBV7-9, with TRBD2 matching 14 bases. CDR3 length equals 17 residues. Germline V lookup: CDR1 SEHNR, CDR2 FQNEAQ (reference sequence). V gave up 4 bases and J gave up 2 bases; unmatched junction bases: 7.

V usage is TRBV25-1 and J usage is TRBJ2-3, with 7 bases that match TRBD2. The germline gives CDR1 MGHDK, CDR2 SYGVNS. V was clipped by 1 base and J by 1 base; unmatched bases: 8. This CDR3 region has 17 residues. CDR3 loop: CASSESPGRVRTDTQYF. DNA for the CDR3: TGTGCCAGCAGTGAATCCCCGGGGAGGGTACGCACAGATACGCAGTATTTT.

The rearrangement links TRBV28 to TRBJ2-3, with D possibly being TRBD1 (6 bases). This CDR3 contains 15 residues. The germline V gene has CDR1 MDHEN and CDR2 SYDVKM. Trimming took 3 bases from V and 4 from J, leaving 14 bases between them. The CDR3 DNA sequence: TGTGCCAGCAGTTTCCACCGACAGGACTCAGATACGCAGTATTTT. Translation: CASSFHRQDSDTQYF.

V gene TRBV18 combines with J gene TRBJ2-7; D is perhaps TRBD2 (6 bases). Germline values: CDR1 KGHSH, CDR2 LQKENI. The CDR3 extends over 14 amino acids. Trimming took off 6 bases at V and 6 bases at J, with 18 bases between the two ends. This CDR3 is CASSEGTLASEQYF. For the CDR3, the DNA is TGTGCCAGCTCGGAGGGAACCCTGGCGTCCGAGCAGTACTTC.

The chain joins TRBV28 to TRBJ1-2, with a tentative D call TRBD1 (6 bases). V was cut by 4 bases and J by 4 bases, with 13 bases left in between. This CDR3 is 14 amino acids long. Germline V gives CDR1 MDHEN, CDR2 SYDVKM. The CDR3 reads CASSSGEGVYGYTF. Written as DNA, the CDR3 is TGTGCCAGCAGTTCAGGGGAAGGAGTCTATGGCTACACCTTC.

This clone was observed once. The chain has TRBV6-5 and TRBJ2-7; D might be TRBD1 (5 bases). Trimming cost V 0 bases and J 2 bases, with 11 bases left between them. The CDR3 runs to 15 residues. Germline CDR1 is MNHEY and CDR2 is SVGAGI. CDR3 sequence (DNA): TGTGCCAGCAGTTACTCGAGCCCAGGGACCTACGAGCAGTACTTC. It yields the protein CASSYSSPGTYEQYF.

The chain employs TRBV29-1 and TRBJ1-3; D unclear. V lost 4 bases, J lost 0 bases, and 13 bases lay in between. Germline V gene data show CDR1 as SQVTM and CDR2 as ANQGSEA. This CDR3 region has 15 residues. The CDR3 is CSVVGTSSSGNTIYF. The CDR3, as DNA: TGCAGCGTTGTGGGCACCTCGAGCTCTGGAAACACCATATATTTT.

The rearrangement joins TRBV5-6 to TRBJ1-4; D is perhaps TRBD1 (6 bases). The CDR3 covers 17 residues. Germline lookup yields CDR1 SGHDT and CDR2 YYEEEE. V was clipped by 2 bases and J by 1 base, with 15 bases between them. CDR3 DNA: TGTGCCAGCAGCTTTTCCCCGGGACAATTAACTAATGAAAAACTGTTTTTT. Translated: CASSFSPGQLTNEKLFF.

CDR3: CASSEKTSGYNNEQFF. As DNA, the CDR3 is TGTGCCAGCAGTGAAAAAACTAGCGGGTATAACAATGAGCAGTTCTTC. V and J are TRBV2 and TRBJ2-1; 9 nucleotides align to TRBD2. J lost 5 bases, V lost 2 bases, and 7 bases had no gene match. This CDR3 comprises 16 residues. CDR1 is SNHLY, CDR2 FYNNEI, per germline.

This chain connects TRBV5-5 to TRBJ2-7; D remains ambiguous. There are 11 residues in the CDR3. Deletions cut 2 bases from V and 4 bases from J, with 4 bases between. CDR1 is SGHKS, CDR2 YYEKEE, per germline (reference sequence). CDR3 DNA: TGTGCCAGCAGCTTCCGGTACGAGCAGTACTTC. Translating gives CASSFRYEQYF. Full variable domain (remainder filled in from reference TRBV5-5 and TRBJ2-7): DAGVTQSPTHLIKTRGQQVTLRCSPISGHKSVSWYQQVLGQGPQFIFQYYEKEERGRGNFPDRFSARQFPNYSSELNVNALLLGDSALYLCASSFRYEQYFGPGTRLTVT.

V is TRBV19 and J is TRBJ2-2; the match to TRBD2 covers 13 bases. The CDR3 runs 18 residues. V lost 4 bases to trimming and J lost 0 bases; unmatched junction nucleotides: 5. The germline V gene has CDR1 LNHDA and CDR2 SQIVND (reference sequence). CDR3 amino acids: CASSTVGLAGANTGELFF. The CDR3 DNA reads TGTGCCAGTAGTACAGTCGGACTAGCGGGGGCGAACACCGGGGAGCTGTTTTTT. The entire variable domain, with the rest obtained from reference TRBV19 and TRBJ2-2, is as follows: DGGITQSPKYLFRKEGQNVTLSCEQNLNHDAMYWYRQDPGQGLRLIYYSQIVNDFQKGDIAEGYSVSREKKESFPLTVTSAQKNPTAFYLCASSTVGLAGANTGELFFGEGSRLTVL.